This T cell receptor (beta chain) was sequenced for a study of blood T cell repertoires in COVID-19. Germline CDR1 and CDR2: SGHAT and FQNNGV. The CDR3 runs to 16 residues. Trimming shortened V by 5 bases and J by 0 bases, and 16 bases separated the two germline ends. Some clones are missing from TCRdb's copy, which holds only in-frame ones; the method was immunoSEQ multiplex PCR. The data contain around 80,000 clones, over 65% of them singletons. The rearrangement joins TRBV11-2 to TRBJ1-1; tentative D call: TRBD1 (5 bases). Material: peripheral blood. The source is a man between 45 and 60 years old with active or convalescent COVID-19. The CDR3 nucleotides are TGTGCCAGCAGCCTACAGGTTAAGGGGATGAACACTGAAGCTTTCTTT. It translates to CASSLQVKGMNTEAFF. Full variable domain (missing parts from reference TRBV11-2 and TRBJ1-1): EAGVAQSPRYKIIEKRQSVAFWCNPISGHATLYWYQQILGQGPKLLIQFQNNGVVDDSQLPKDRFSAERLKGVDSTLKIQPAKLEDSAVYLCASSLQVKGMNTEAFFGQGTRLTVV.